These T cell receptor beta chains were read from a single sample in a study of graft-versus-host responses after intestinal transplantation. Their target antigens are unknown. Libraries were prepared by immunoSEQ multiplex PCR; TCRdb keeps only in-frame clonotypes and omits some of them. Of roughly 110,000 clones listed, about 92% are singletons. The sample here was unstimulated CD4+ T cells sorted from spleen or lymph node cells, taken before transplant. Receptors were obtained from a human donor who was the organ donor for an intestinal transplant. CDR3s include the opening cysteine and the closing phenylalanine or tryptophan. D genes are given only for firm matches. Not every row has a clone size; where given, it reads once, few, many or a size class.

CDR3 DNA | CDR3 protein | J gene | D gene | clone size | V gene
TGCGCCAGGATACAGGGTCGAGACACTGAAGCTTTCTTT | CARIQGRDTEAFF | TRBJ1-1 | NA | NA | TRBV23-1
TGCAGCGTTGGGGGGCGGCAGGGGGATACCTATGGCTACACCTTC | CSVGGRQGDTYGYTF | TRBJ1-2 | TRBD1 | NA | TRBV29-1
TGTGCCAGCAGCCCACAGCTCGTCGGGTTGCGGGGAGAGACCCAGTACTTC | CASSPQLVGLRGETQYF | TRBJ2-5 | NA | NA | TRBV5-6
TGCGCCAGCAGCTCTTTAGCGGGAGCGAAGGAGACCCAGTACTTC | CASSSLAGAKETQYF | TRBJ2-5 | TRBD2 | NA | TRBV5-1
TGTGCCAGCAGCTTGATTAGCGGGAGTCATAATGAGCAGTTCTTC | CASSLISGSHNEQFF | TRBJ2-1 | TRBD2 | once | TRBV7-8
TGTGCCAGCAGCGGGGACAGAAATTTGAATCAGCCCCAGCATTTT | CASSGDRNLNQPQHF | TRBJ1-5 | TRBD1 | NA | TRBV2
TGTGCCAGCAGCGTAGACGGGACGGGAGAGACCCAGTACTTC | CASSVDGTGETQYF | TRBJ2-5 | NA | NA | TRBV9
TGTGCCAGCAGCTTCGGGTTTGGAGCTTTCTTT | CASSFGFGAFF | TRBJ1-1 | NA | NA | TRBV7-2
TGTGCCAGCAGCTTCAGGAGTGAGACCCAGTACTTC | CASSFRSETQYF | TRBJ2-5 | NA | once | TRBV5-4
TGTGCCAGCAGTTACTGGGGCAGGGGGATCGAGCAGTACTTC | CASSYWGRGIEQYF | TRBJ2-7 | TRBD1 | NA | TRBV6-5
TGTGCCAGCAGCCCGCACCTAAACCTAGCGGGAGGGACAGATACGCAGTATTTT | CASSPHLNLAGGTDTQYF | TRBJ2-3 | TRBD2 | NA | TRBV9
TGCGCCAGCAGCCTCGGCAGTCATAGCACAGATACGCAGTATTTT | CASSLGSHSTDTQYF | TRBJ2-3 | NA | NA | TRBV5-1
TGTGCCAGCAGCCCCACCCCTACGTGGGAGCTGTTTTTT | CASSPTPTWELFF | TRBJ2-2 | NA | NA | TRBV7-2
TGTGCCAGCTCACCATTTTCTCTTGGGGGCCAGCATTTT | CASSPFSLGGQHF | TRBJ1-5 | NA | NA | TRBV18
TGTGCCAGCAGCCCGAGCCTACCTAATGAAAAACTGTTTTTT | CASSPSLPNEKLFF | TRBJ1-4 | NA | NA | TRBV9
TGCGCCAGCAGCTTGACAGGGAGCTCCTACAATGAGCAGTTCTTC | CASSLTGSSYNEQFF | TRBJ2-1 | NA | NA | TRBV5-1
TGTGCCAGCAGTCTTCCCGTGGGGGGCGAGCAGTACTTC | CASSLPVGGEQYF | TRBJ2-7 | NA | NA | TRBV5-4
TGTGCCAGCAGCCGGTCTCCTGGAAACACCATATATTTT | CASSRSPGNTIYF | TRBJ1-3 | NA | NA | TRBV14
TGTGCCAGTAGTATCCGGCGGGGAAATCAGCCCCAGCATTTT | CASSIRRGNQPQHF | TRBJ1-5 | NA | NA | TRBV19
TGTGCCAGCAGCCCCTCGGGGACCGGGGAGCTGTTTTTT | CASSPSGTGELFF | TRBJ2-2 | NA | NA | TRBV11-2
TGTGCCAGCAGTTTTTCCCGCAATCAGCCCCAGCATTTT | CASSFSRNQPQHF | TRBJ1-5 | NA | NA | TRBV28
TGTGCCAGCAGCTTAGATCGGGGCACAGATACGCAGTATTTT | CASSLDRGTDTQYF | TRBJ2-3 | NA | NA | TRBV11-3
TGTGCCAGCATCGATTCCTACGAGCAGTACTTC | CASIDSYEQYF | TRBJ2-7 | NA | NA | TRBV28
TGTGCCTGGAGTGCTAAATCCTACGAGCAGTACTTC | CAWSAKSYEQYF | TRBJ2-7 | NA | NA | TRBV30
TGTGCCTGGAGTTCGAGCTATGTGAGCTACACCTTC | CAWSSSYVSYTF | TRBJ1-2 | NA | NA | TRBV30
TGCGCCAGCAGCCCGGGGACTACGGGAGGAGAGACCCAGTACTTC | CASSPGTTGGETQYF | TRBJ2-5 | TRBD2 | NA | TRBV5-1
TGCGCCAGCAGCCACCCCGGACAGAGGCAAGAGACCCAGTACTTC | CASSHPGQRQETQYF | TRBJ2-5 | NA | NA | TRBV4-1
TGTGCCATCAGGGTCGAGGGAACTCAAGAGACCCAGTACTTC | CAIRVEGTQETQYF | TRBJ2-5 | NA | NA | TRBV10-3
TGTGCCTGGAGTGTATGGTCCGGGACCACCGGAAACAATGAGCAGTTCTTC | CAWSVWSGTTGNNEQFF | TRBJ2-1 | NA | NA | TRBV30
TGTGCCAGCATCCTTGGGCTAGCGGATTACGGGAATGAGCAGTTCTTC | CASILGLADYGNEQFF | TRBJ2-1 | TRBD2 | NA | TRBV28
TGTGCCATCAGTGAGGATAGAGGCAATGAGCAGTTCTTC | CAISEDRGNEQFF | TRBJ2-1 | NA | NA | TRBV10-3
TGTGCCAGTAGTCCGCGTGGTGCGGGGAGGGGCTCCTACGAGCAGTACTTC | CASSPRGAGRGSYEQYF | TRBJ2-7 | TRBD2 | NA | TRBV19
TGTGCCAGCAGTGAAAGTCGGTTGGAAGCTTTCTTT | CASSESRLEAFF | TRBJ1-1 | NA | NA | TRBV6-5
TGTGCCAGCAGCCGCTTAATCTCTGGAAACACCATATATTTT | CASSRLISGNTIYF | TRBJ1-3 | NA | NA | TRBV7-2
TGTGCCAGCAGCGTAGTAGGTCTTAGCCTCGAGTTT | CASSVVGLSLEF | TRBJ2-3 | NA | NA | TRBV9
TGTGCCAGCAGGGGAGGGGGTTTTAGGAGCAATCAGCCCCAGCATTTT | CASRGGGFRSNQPQHF | TRBJ1-5 | NA | NA | TRBV28
TGTGCCAGCAGCTTAGACAGGGGGCAGGGGACCCAGTACTTC | CASSLDRGQGTQYF | TRBJ2-5 | TRBD1 | NA | TRBV11-2
TGCGCCAGCAGCTTTAGGGAGCTTGCGGGGACTGAAGCTTTCTTT | CASSFRELAGTEAFF | TRBJ1-1 | NA | NA | TRBV5-1
TGTGCCAGCAGCTCGGGACTAGCGGGAGAGGCTGAGCAGTTCTTC | CASSSGLAGEAEQFF | TRBJ2-1 | TRBD2 | NA | TRBV5-4
TGTGCCAGCGATCATACACAGGGTTACAATGAGCAGTTCTTC | CASDHTQGYNEQFF | TRBJ2-1 | NA | NA | TRBV7-3
TGTGCCACCAGCGGGGGGCGGACGGACGAAAAACTGTTTTTT | CATSGGRTDEKLFF | TRBJ1-4 | NA | once | TRBV15